The clone carrying this T cell receptor (beta chain) was seen a few times. The sample is drawn from a study of T cell repertoires in ileal Crohn's disease. Study-level information: About half received postoperative treatment, under 14 with thiopurines and 15 to 20 anti-TNF.

Only in-frame clones appear in the TCRdb table, and some are missing; sequencing was by immunoSEQ multiplex PCR. The sample carries about 9,200 clones, around 79% recorded once. Indicated time point: neoterminal ileum biopsy at postoperative endoscopy, about 6 months after surgery. Patients were adults with ileal or ileocolonic Crohn's disease needing resection. The sequenced sample consisted of ileal tissue. The origin of this receptor is an adult with Crohn's disease.

CDR3 sequence (DNA): TGTGCCAGCAGGTTCCTCAGGGAAAACACTGAAGCTTTCTTT. Its translation is CASRFLRENTEAFF. V gene TRBV7-9 combines with J gene TRBJ1-1; tentatively, D is TRBD1 (5 bases). Germline CDR1 SEHNR, CDR2 FQNEAQ (reference sequence). V lost 6 bases and J lost 2, with 13 bases in between. The CDR3 has 14 residues.